This T cell receptor (beta chain) was obtained from a study of blood T cell repertoires in COVID-19. This table comes from immunoSEQ multiplex PCR, and its TCRdb copy is limited to in-frame clones, with some not included. The sample contains about 250,000 clones, 87% of which appear only once. Trimming stripped 3 bases from V and 1 base from J, with 13 bases between. The germline V gene has CDR1 LNHDA and CDR2 SQIVND (reference sequence). CDR3 length equals 17 residues. The sequence came from a man aged 18 to 30 with active or convalescent COVID-19. The V and J genes are TRBV19 and TRBJ2-6, with D maybe TRBD1 (5 bases). Input material: peripheral blood. The CDR3 reads CASSIQQGLSGANVLTF. CDR3 sequence (DNA): TGTGCCAGTAGTATCCAGCAGGGATTATCTGGGGCCAACGTCCTGACTTTC.